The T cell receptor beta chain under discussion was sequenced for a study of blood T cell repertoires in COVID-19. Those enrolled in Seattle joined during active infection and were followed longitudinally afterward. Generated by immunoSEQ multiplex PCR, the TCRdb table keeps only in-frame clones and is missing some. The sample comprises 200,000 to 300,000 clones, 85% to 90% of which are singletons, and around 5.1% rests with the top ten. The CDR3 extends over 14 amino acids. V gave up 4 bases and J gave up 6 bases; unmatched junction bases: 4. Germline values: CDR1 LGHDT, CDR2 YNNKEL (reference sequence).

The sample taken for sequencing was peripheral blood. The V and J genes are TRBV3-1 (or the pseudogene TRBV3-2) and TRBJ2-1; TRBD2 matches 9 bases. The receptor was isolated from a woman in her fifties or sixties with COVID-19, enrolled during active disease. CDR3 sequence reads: CASSRTSAINEQFF. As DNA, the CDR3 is TGTGCCAGCAGCCGGACTAGCGCAATCAATGAGCAGTTCTTC.